This TCR beta chain is from a study of Tregs in tolerant kidney transplant recipients. Unstimulated Tregs (CD4+CD25+CD127-) and CD4+CD25- non-Tregs were sorted from PBMCs. Comment on this clone: Its antigen is unidentified.

Germline CDR1 reads LNHDA; CDR2 reads SQIVND (reference sequence). With 4 bases removed from V and 8 bases from J, the gap between germline ends came to 11 bases. This CDR3 has 12 residues. Study-wide points: The most relevant donor-specific Treg TCRbeta repertoire apparently came from expansion with activated donor B cells. Few patients were studied, so findings need validation in larger groups.

Libraries were prepared by immunoSEQ multiplex PCR; TCRdb keeps only in-frame clonotypes and omits some of them. The data contain tens of thousands of clones, 65% to 85% of them singletons. The receptor's source is a human donor in good health. Sequenced: CD4+ T cells from blood. The chain carries TRBV19 and TRBJ1-2; D remains unclear. The CDR3 spells CASSTRTRGYTF. CDR3 bases: TGTGCCAGTAGTACAAGGACCCGAGGCTACACCTTC.